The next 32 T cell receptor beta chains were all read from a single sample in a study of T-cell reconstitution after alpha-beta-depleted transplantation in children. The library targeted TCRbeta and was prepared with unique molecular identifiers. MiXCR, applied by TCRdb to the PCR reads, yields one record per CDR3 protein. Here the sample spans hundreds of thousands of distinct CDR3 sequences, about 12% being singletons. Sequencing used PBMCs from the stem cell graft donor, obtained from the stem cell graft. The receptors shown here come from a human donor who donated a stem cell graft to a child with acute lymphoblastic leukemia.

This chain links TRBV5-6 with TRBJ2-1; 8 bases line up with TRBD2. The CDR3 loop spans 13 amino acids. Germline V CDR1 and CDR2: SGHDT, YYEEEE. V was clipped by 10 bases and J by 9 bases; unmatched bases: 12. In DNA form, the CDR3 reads TGTGCCTCAAGCTCGGGCGGGGGGCCTGAGCAGTTCTTC. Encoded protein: CASSSGGGPEQFF.

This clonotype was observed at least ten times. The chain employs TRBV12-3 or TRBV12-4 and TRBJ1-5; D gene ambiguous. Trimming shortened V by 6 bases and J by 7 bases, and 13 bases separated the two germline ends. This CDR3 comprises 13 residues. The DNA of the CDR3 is TGTGCCAGCAGCCCCGACGAGTCACAGCCCCAGCATTTT. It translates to CASSPDESQPQHF.

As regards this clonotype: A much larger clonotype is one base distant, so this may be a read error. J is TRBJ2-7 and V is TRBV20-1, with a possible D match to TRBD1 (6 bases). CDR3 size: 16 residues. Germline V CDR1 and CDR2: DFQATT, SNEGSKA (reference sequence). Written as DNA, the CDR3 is TGCAGTGCTAGAGACTTCAGGGGTCCACGGGGCCACGACCAGTACTTC. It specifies CSARDFRGPRGHDQYF.

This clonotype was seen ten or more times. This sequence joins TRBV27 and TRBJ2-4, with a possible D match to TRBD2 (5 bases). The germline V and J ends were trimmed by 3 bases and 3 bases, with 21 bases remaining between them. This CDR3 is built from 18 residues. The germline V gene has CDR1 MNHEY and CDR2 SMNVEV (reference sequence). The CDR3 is CASSFKPPSPGSKNIQYF. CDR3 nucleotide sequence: TGTGCCAGCAGTTTTAAGCCACCGAGCCCGGGAAGCAAAAACATTCAGTACTTC.

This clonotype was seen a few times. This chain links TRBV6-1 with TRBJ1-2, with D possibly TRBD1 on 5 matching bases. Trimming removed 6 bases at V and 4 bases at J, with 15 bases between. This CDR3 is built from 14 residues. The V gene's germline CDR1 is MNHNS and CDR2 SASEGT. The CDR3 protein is CASSRDRTLYGYTF. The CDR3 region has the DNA TGTGCCAGCAGCCGGGACCGAACCCTCTATGGCTACACCTTC.

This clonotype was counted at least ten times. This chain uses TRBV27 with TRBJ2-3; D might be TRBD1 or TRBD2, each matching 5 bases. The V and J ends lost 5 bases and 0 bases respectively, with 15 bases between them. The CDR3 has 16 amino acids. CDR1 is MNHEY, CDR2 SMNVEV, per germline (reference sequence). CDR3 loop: CASSRAGTVSTDTQYF. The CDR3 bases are TGTGCCAGCAGTCGAGCCGGGACGGTCAGCACAGATACGCAGTATTTT.

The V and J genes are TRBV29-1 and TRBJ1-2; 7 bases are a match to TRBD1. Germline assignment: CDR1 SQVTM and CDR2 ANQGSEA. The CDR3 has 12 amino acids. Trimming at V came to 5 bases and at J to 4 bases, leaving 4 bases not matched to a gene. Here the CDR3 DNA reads TGCAGCGTTACCCGGGACAGCTATGGCTACACCTTC. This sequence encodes CSVTRDSYGYTF.

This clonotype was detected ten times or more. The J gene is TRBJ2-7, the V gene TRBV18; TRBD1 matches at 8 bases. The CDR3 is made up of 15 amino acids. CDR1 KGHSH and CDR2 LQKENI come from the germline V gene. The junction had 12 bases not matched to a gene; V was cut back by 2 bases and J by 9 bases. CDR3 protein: CASSPSGTGSFAQYF. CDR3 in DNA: TGTGCCAGCTCACCATCCGGGACAGGTTCCTTTGCGCAGTACTTC.

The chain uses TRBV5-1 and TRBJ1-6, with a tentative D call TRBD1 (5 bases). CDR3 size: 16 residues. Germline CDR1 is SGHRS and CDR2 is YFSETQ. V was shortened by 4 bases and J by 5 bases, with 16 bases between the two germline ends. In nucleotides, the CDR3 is TGCGCCAGCAGCCTTGGAACAGGAGTCGATAATTCACCCCTCCACTTT. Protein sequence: CASSLGTGVDNSPLHF.

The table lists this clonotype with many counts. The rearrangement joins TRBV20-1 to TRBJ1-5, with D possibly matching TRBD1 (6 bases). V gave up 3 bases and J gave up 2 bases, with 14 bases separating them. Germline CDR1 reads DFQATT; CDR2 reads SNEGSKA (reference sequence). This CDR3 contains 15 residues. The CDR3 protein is CSASNRDGGNQPQHF. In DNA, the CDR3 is TGCAGTGCTAGCAACAGGGACGGCGGCAATCAGCCCCAGCATTTT.

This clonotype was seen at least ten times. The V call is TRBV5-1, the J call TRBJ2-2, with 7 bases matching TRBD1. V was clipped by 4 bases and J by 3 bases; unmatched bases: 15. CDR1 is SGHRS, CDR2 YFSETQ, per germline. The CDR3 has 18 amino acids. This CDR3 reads CASSARITGTAYTGELFF. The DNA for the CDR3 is TGCGCCAGCAGCGCCCGAATTACCGGGACAGCATACACCGGGGAGCTGTTTTTT.

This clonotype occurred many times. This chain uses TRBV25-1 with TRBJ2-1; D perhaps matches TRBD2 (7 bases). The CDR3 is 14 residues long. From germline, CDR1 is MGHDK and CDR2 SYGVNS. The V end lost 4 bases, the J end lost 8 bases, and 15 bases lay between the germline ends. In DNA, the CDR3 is TGTGCCAGCAGTGCTAGCGGAGGGGGGCATGAGCAGTTCTTC. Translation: CASSASGGGHEQFF.

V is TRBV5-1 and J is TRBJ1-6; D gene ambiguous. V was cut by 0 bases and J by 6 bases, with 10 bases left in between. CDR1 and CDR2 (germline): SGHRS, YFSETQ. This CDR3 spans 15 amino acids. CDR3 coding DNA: TGCGCCAGCAGCTTGGGCCCAGAGCCTAATTCACCCCTCCACTTT. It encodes CASSLGPEPNSPLHF.

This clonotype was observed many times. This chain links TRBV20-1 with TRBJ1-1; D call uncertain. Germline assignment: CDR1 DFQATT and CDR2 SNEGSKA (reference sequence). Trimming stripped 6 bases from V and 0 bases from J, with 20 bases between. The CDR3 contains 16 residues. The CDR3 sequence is CSAPHGRLTLNTEAFF. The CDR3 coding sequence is TGCAGTGCCCCACACGGTAGACTGACCCTGAACACTGAAGCTTTCTTT.

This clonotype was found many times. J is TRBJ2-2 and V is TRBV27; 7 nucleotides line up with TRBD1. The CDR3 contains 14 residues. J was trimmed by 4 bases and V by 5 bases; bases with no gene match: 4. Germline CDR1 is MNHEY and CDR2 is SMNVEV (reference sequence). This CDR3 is CASSRQGPTGELFF. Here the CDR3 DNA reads TGTGCCAGCAGTCGACAGGGTCCCACCGGGGAGCTGTTTTTT.

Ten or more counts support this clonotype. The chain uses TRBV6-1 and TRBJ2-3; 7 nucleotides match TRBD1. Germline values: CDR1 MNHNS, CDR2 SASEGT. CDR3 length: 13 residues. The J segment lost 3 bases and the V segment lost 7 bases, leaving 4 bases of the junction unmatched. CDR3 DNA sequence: TGTGCCAGCACCCGACAGGGTACAGATACGCAGTATTTT. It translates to CASTRQGTDTQYF.

The CDR3: CSARDPELAVLQADTQYF. CDR3 nucleotide sequence: TGCAGTGCTAGAGATCCCGAACTAGCGGTACTCCAGGCAGATACGCAGTATTTT. The chain combines TRBV20-1 with TRBJ2-3, with 8 bases aligning to TRBD2. Trimming at V came to 0 bases and at J to 4 bases, leaving 15 bases not matched to a gene. This CDR3 contains 18 residues. Germline V gene sequence: CDR1 DFQATT, CDR2 SNEGSKA (reference sequence).

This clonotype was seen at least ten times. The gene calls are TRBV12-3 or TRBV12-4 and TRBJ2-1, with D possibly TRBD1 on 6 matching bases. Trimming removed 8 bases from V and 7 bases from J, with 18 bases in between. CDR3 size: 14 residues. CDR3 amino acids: CASLDRDTGNEQFF. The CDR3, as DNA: TGTGCCAGCCTAGACCGGGACACAGGGAATGAGCAGTTCTTC.

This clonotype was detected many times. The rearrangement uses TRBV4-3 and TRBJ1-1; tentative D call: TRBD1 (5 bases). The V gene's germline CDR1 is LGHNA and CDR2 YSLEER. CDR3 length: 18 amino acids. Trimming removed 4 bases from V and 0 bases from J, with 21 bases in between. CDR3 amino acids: CASSRDRRGPMVNTEAFF. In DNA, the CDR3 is TGCGCCAGCAGCCGTGACCGCCGGGGCCCGATGGTGAACACTGAAGCTTTCTTT.

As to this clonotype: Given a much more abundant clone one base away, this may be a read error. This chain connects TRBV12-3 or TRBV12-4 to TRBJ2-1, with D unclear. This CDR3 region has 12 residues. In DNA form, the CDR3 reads TGTGCCAGCAGGACCGTAAGCGATGAGGAGTTCTTC. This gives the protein CASRTVSDEEFF.

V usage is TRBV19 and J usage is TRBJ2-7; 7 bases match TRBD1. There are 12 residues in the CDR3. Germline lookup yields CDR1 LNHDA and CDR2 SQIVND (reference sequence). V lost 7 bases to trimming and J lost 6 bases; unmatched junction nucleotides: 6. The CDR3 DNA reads TGTGCCAGTAACAACAGGGGAACCGAGCAGTACTTC. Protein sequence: CASNNRGTEQYF.

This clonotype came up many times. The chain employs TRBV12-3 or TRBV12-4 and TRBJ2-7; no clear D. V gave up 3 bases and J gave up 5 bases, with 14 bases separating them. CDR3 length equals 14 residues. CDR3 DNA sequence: TGTGCCAGCAGTTTCGCTGGACCCGAGGACGAGCAGTACTTC. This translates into CASSFAGPEDEQYF.

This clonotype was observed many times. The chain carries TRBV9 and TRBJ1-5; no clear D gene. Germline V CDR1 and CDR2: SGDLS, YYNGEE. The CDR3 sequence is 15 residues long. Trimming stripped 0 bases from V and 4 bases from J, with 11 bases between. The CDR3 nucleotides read TGTGCCAGCAGCGTAGGAGCCGCTTTTAATCAGCCCCAGCATTTT. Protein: CASSVGAAFNQPQHF.

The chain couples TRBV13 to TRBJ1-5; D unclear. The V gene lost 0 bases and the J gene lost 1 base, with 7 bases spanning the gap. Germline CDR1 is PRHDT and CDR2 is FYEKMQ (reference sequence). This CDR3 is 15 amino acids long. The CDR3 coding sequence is TGTGCCAGCAGCTTAGGCCGCAGGAGCAATCAGCCCCAGCATTTT. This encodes CASSLGRRSNQPQHF.

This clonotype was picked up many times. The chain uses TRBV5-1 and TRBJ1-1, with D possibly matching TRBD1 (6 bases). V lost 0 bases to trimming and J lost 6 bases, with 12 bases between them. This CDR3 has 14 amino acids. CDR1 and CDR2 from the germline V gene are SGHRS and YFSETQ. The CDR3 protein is CASSLVGRGPEAFF. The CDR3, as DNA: TGCGCCAGCAGCTTGGTCGGCAGGGGCCCTGAAGCTTTCTTT.

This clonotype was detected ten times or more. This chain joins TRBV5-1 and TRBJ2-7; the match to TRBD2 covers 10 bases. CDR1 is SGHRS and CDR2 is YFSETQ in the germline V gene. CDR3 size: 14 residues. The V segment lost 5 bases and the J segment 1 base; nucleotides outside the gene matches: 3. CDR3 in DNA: TGCGCCAGCAGAATAGCGGGAGGTTCCTACGAGCAGTACTTC. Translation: CASRIAGGSYEQYF.

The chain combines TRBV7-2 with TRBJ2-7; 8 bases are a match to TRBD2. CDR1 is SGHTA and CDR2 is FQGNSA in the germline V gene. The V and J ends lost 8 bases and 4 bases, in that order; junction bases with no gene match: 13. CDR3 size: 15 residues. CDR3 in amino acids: CASRRGSGAAYEQYF. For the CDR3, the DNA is TGTGCCAGCCGACGCGGTAGCGGGGCCGCGTACGAGCAGTACTTC.

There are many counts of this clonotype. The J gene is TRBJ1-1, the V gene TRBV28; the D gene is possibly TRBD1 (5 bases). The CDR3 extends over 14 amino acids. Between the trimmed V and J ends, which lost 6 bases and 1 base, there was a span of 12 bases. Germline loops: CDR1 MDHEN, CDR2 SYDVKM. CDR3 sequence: CASSPREPNTEAFF. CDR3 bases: TGTGCCAGCAGCCCCAGGGAACCGAACACTGAAGCTTTCTTT. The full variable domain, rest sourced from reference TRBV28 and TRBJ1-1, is DVKVTQSSRYLVKRTGEKVFLECVQDMDHENMFWYRQDPGLGLRLIYFSYDVKMKEKGDIPEGYSVSREKKERFSLILESASTNQTSMYLCASSPREPNTEAFFGQGTRLTVV.

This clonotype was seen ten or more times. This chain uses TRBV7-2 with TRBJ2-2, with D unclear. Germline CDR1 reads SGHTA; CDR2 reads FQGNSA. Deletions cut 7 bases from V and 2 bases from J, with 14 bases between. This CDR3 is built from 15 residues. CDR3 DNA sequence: TGTGCCAGCACCCCGGGCGGCACTAACACCGGGGAGCTGTTTTTT. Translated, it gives CASTPGGTNTGELFF.

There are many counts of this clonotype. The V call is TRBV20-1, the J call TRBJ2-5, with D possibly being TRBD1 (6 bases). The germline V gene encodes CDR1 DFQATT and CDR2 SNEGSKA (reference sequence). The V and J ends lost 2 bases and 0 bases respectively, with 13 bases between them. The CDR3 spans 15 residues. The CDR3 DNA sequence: TGCAGTGCTAGAACTAACAGGGTTTACCAAGAGACCCAGTACTTC. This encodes CSARTNRVYQETQYF.

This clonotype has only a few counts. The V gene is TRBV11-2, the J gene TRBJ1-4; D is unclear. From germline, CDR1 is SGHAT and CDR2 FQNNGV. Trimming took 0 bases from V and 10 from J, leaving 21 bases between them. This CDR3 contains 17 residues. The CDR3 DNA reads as TGTGCCAGCAGCTTAGACCGGACCGCTCGGGTAGGCGGAAAACTGTTTTTT. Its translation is CASSLDRTARVGGKLFF.

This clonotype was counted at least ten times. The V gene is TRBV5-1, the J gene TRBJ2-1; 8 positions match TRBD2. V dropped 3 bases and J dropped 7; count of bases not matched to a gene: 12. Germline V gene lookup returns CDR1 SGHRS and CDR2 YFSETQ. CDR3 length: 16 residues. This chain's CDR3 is CASSSPGGQVKNEQFF. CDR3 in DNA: TGCGCCAGCAGCTCACCGGGAGGGCAGGTGAAGAATGAGCAGTTCTTC. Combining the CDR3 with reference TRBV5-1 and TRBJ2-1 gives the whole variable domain KAGVTQTPRYLIKTRGQQVTLSCSPISGHRSVSWYQQTPGQGLQFLFEYFSETQRNKGNFPGRFSGRQFSNSRSEMNVSTLELGDSALYLCASSSPGGQVKNEQFFGPGTRLTVL.